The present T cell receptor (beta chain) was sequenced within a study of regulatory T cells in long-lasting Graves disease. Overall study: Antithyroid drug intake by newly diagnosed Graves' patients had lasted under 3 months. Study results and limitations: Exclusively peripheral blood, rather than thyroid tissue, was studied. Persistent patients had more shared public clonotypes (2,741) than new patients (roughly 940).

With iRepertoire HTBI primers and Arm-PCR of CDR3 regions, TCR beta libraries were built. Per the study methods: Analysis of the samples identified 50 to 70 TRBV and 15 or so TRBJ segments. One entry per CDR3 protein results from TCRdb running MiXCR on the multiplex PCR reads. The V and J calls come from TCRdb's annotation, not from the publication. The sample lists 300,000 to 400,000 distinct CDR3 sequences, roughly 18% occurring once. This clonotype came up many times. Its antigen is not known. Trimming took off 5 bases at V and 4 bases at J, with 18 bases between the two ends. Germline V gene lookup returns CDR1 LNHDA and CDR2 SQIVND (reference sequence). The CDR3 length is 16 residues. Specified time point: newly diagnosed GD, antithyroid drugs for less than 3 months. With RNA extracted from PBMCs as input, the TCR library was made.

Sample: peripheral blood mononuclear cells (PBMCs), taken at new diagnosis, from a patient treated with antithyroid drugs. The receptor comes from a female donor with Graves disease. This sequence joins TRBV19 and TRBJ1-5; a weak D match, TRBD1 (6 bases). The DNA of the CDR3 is TGTGCCAGTAGTTCACGGCCGGGACAACCAAATCAGCCCCAGCATTTT. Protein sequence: CASSSRPGQPNQPQHF.